The present T cell receptor (beta chain) was sequenced within a study of shared clonotypes between healthy human individuals. CDR3 length equals 14 residues. The germline V gene encodes CDR1 GTSNPN and CDR2 SVGIG (reference sequence). The V and J ends lost 7 bases and 0 bases respectively, with 15 bases between them. Study results and caveats: Researchers sampled blood only, noting tissue repertoires likely differ.

The material for each subset, its genomic DNA, was split evenly across several immunoSEQ plates. Spread over ten immunoSEQ deep assay plates, unsorted PBMC DNA underwent sequencing. TCRdb's copy holds only in-frame clones and misses some; the assay was immunoSEQ multiplex PCR. The table has hundreds of thousands of clones, around 78% seen once. This clone was seen ten or more times. Its specificity is not known. The J gene is TRBJ1-1, the V gene TRBV30, with D unclear. The receptor was derived from a middle-aged woman in good health. Some clones in this sample may be carry-over from other donors' samples. Sequencing was carried out using PBMCs. CDR3 bases: TGTGCCTACCAAAAGGGAACCATGAACACTGAAGCTTTCTTT. It yields the protein CAYQKGTMNTEAFF. The variable domain in full, completed from reference TRBV30 and TRBJ1-1, reads SQTIHQWPATLVQPVGSPLSLECTVEGTSNPNLYWYRQAAGRGLQLLFYSVGIGQISSEVPQNLSASRPQDRQFILSSKKLLLSDSGFYLCAYQKGTMNTEAFFGQGTRLTVV.